The sequence of this T cell receptor (beta chain) was determined in a study of OX40 agonist ivuxolimab in advanced cancers. Study-wide context: Ivuxolimab was administered intravenously to patients at 0.01 to 10 mg/kg every 2 weeks. Hepatocellular carcinoma, melanoma, renal cell or head and neck cancer occurred in dose-escalation patients. General observations from the study: At 0.1 to 3.0 mg/kg and by week 6, clonal expansion occurred in CD4+ and CD8+ blood T cells.

CDR1 and CDR2 (germline): MGHRA, YSYEKL. Trimming removed 0 bases from V and 4 bases from J, with 20 bases in between. This CDR3 is built from 18 residues. Produced via immunoSEQ multiplex PCR; TCRdb's table is partial and in-frame only. The sample holds 50,000 to 65,000 clones; roughly 83% are singletons and the top ten take 9.5% to 15%. Concerning this clone itself: Its antigen remains unknown.

The clonotype originates from an adult with an advanced solid tumor such as melanoma, head and neck, liver or kidney cancer. V gene TRBV4-1 combines with J gene TRBJ2-3; D may be TRBD2 (7 bases). The sample in question was CD4+ or CD8+ T cells sorted from blood, obtained in a trial of the OX40 agonist ivuxolimab. CDR3 amino acids: CASSQESYGGAPPDTQYF. As DNA, the CDR3 is TGCGCCAGCAGCCAAGAGTCTTATGGGGGGGCCCCCCCAGATACGCAGTATTTT.